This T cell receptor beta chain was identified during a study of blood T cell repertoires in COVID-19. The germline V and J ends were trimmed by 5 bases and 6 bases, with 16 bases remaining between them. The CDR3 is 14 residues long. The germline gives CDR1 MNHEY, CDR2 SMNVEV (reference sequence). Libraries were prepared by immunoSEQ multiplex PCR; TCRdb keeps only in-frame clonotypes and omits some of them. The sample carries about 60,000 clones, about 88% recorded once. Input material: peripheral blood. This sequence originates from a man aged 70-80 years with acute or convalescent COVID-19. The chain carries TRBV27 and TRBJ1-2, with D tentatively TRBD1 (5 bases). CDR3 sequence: CASSPRGRVHGYTF. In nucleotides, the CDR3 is TGTGCCAGCAGTCCTAGGGGCAGGGTCCATGGCTACACCTTC.